The rows below give T cell receptor beta chains drawn from one sample of a study of blood T cell repertoires in COVID-19. Method: immunoSEQ multiplex PCR; TCRdb's copy keeps in-frame clones and lacks some. The sample lists roughly 170,000 clones, about 88% occurring once. The sample was peripheral blood. These receptors originate from a man aged 40-49 years with active or convalescent COVID-19. Both conserved end residues are part of each CDR3. D genes are given only for firm matches. Expanded clones are given a class, and other clones once, few, many or no size at all.

j_call	clone_size	v_call	d_call	cdr3_aa	cdr3_nt
TRBJ2-1	.	TRBV7-6	TRBD1	CASSLAGTGGFYEQFF	TGTGCCAGCAGCTTAGCCGGGACAGGGGGCTTCTATGAGCAGTTCTTC
TRBJ2-1	.	TRBV2	TRBD1	CASGKGANNEQFF	TGTGCCAGTGGAAAGGGGGCAAACAATGAGCAGTTCTTC
TRBJ2-2	.	TRBV6-5	.	CAERGGVGELFF	TGCGCTGAGCGCGGGGGCGTCGGGGAGCTGTTTTTT
TRBJ1-4	.	TRBV4-3	.	CASSQEEGYKKLFF	TGCGCCAGCAGCCAAGAAGAGGGTTATAAAAAACTGTTTTTT
TRBJ2-1	.	TRBV2	TRBD2	CASGGWTSGYNEQFF	TGTGCCAGCGGAGGTTGGACTAGCGGATACAATGAGCAGTTCTTC
TRBJ2-3	.	TRBV3-1/TRBV3-2	.	CASSPVRTDTQYF	TGTGCCAGCAGCCCGGTCCGCACAGATACGCAGTATTTT
TRBJ1-3	.	TRBV30	TRBD1	CAWNRGSGNTIYF	TGTGCCTGGAACAGGGGCTCTGGAAACACCATATATTTT
TRBJ1-6	.	TRBV5-1	TRBD1	CASRSNEDRGSPLHF	TGCGCCAGCAGATCTAACGAGGACAGGGGTTCACCCCTCCACTTT
TRBJ1-5	.	TRBV7-8	TRBD1	CASSRTGDQPQHF	TGTGCCAGCAGCAGGACAGGGGATCAGCCCCAGCATTTT
TRBJ1-2	.	TRBV5-1	.	CASSLQEYYGYTF	TGCGCCAGCAGCTTACAGGAATACTATGGCTACACCTTC
TRBJ1-5	.	TRBV6-5	.	CASTPRGLGNQPQHF	TGTGCCAGCACCCCCCGCGGGTTGGGGAATCAGCCCCAGCATTTT
TRBJ1-2	few	TRBV11-3	.	CASSRQGRVNYGYTF	TGTGCCAGCAGCCGGCAGGGAAGGGTCAACTATGGCTACACCTTC
TRBJ2-1	.	TRBV2	TRBD2	CASSGQRGGVEQFF	TGTGCCAGCAGTGGACAGCGGGGGGGCGTTGAGCAGTTCTTC
TRBJ2-7	.	TRBV4-2	.	CASSQDPSREWEQYF	TGTGCCAGCAGCCAAGATCCTTCCCGGGAATGGGAGCAGTACTTC
TRBJ1-4	.	TRBV12-2	.	CASRFGQGRQEKLFF	TGTGCAAGTCGCTTCGGACAGGGGCGGCAAGAAAAACTGTTTTTT
TRBJ2-7	.	TRBV7-2	.	CASSSRGRGYEQYF	TGTGCCAGCAGCTCCAGGGGAAGAGGCTACGAGCAGTACTTC
TRBJ1-6	.	TRBV30	.	CAWRIGGRDNSPLHF	TGTGCCTGGCGCATCGGGGGGCGAGATAATTCACCCCTCCACTTT
TRBJ1-1	.	TRBV2	TRBD1	CASSRDSNPNTEAFF	TGTGCCAGCTCCCGGGACAGCAACCCGAACACTGAAGCTTTCTTT
TRBJ1-5	.	TRBV4-3	TRBD1	CASSLDRGVQPQHF	TGCGCCAGCAGCCTGGACAGGGGGGTACAGCCCCAGCATTTT
TRBJ1-2	.	TRBV11-1	.	CASSLEGRQDYGYTF	TGTGCCAGCAGCTTAGAAGGTAGACAGGACTATGGCTACACCTTC
TRBJ2-5	.	TRBV2	.	CASSESVQETQYF	TGTGCCAGCAGTGAGTCAGTCCAAGAGACCCAGTACTTC
TRBJ2-7	.	TRBV7-2	.	CASSPPPTVTYEQYF	TGTGCCAGCAGCCCCCCCCCTACGGTTACCTACGAGCAGTACTTC
TRBJ2-3	.	TRBV2	.	CASSERQTPDTQYF	TGTGCCAGCAGTGAACGACAGACGCCCGATACGCAGTATTTT
TRBJ1-1	.	TRBV7-2	.	CASSLEGGVEAFF	TGTGCCAGCAGCCTAGAAGGGGGGGTTGAAGCTTTCTTT
TRBJ1-1	.	TRBV28	.	CASGEMNTEAFF	TGTGCCAGCGGAGAAATGAACACTGAAGCTTTCTTT
TRBJ1-3	.	TRBV28	.	CASISNGGGNTIYF	TGTGCCAGCATTAGCAATGGAGGGGGAAACACCATATATTTT